What follows is one T cell receptor (beta chain) and its context. This clonotype was counted between two and nine times. Its binding antigen is unknown. No much larger clone is present one base from it, and per-base qualities are unavailable. This sample is part of a study of T cell repertoires in breast cancer (dated by TCRdb to 2015 to 2016). Regarding the study in general: Samples profiled in the study came from tumors, lymph nodes and peripheral blood lymphocytes of breast cancer patients, along with peripheral blood from healthy control donors. On average, about 540,000 sequences per sample and about 11 reads per input cell were obtained by sequencing. Nine healthy donors, of an age range similar to that of the patients, were included as controls. The study reasoned that TCRs shared between breast cancer patients would target shared antigens, given breast cancer's low mutational burden and rare common mutations. Most of the roughly 21 patient tumors analyzed for shared TCRs were ER+/PR+. Tumor-free lymph nodes were processed with no enzymatic digestion, and blood samples were separated using Ficoll. Tumors and tumor-involved lymph nodes were minced, digested with Liberase and DNase, and then passed through 70-um and 40-um filters.

Reading the germline V gene gives CDR1 SGHDN and CDR2 FVKESK. Including cysteine and phenylalanine, the CDR3 has 16 amino acids. The only DNA kept is the CDR3, 48 bases in frame from the first base. V is cut back by 1 base and J by 1 base, with 4 bases in the junction unmatched. Libraries were prepared through emulsion pairing. Unpaired genes were suppressed by a second nested PCR with blocking oligos, after which a third nested PCR added Illumina adaptors and barcodes. Each emulsion RT-PCR master mix contained roughly 4,500-280,000 T cells, with C-region, Stepout and V-region primers. The emulsions were generated using the Micellula Emulsion and Purification Kit, and the RT-PCR was run with Qiagen OneStep RT-PCR reagents. Pooled libraries were sequenced on an Illumina MiSeq with paired-end 2 x 250 reads. Processing in the source paper ran as follows. In Galaxy, read pairs were joined and then clipped at the engineered overlap into separate alpha and beta files, and any unclipped reads were discarded. Alpha-beta pairs were assigned using CompleteTCR, a MiTCR-based pipeline in which chains sharing read cluster identifiers are linked by an R script. TCR sequences seen only once, which were about 1-3.3%, were removed as potential sequencing errors. The raw public data were reprocessed by TCRdb itself: fastp quality trimming at Q25, MiXCR clonotype calling, in-frame beta chains only. When rows share a CDR3 protein, they turn into one entry using the most common DNA and genes. The V and J calls shown here were made by TCRdb, not taken from the authors' results. This sample has about 40,000 distinct CDR3 sequences in its table, and around 45% of those were observed once. Around three fifths of the sample comes from the top ten.

To analyze paired alpha-beta TCRs of CD8+ T cells, the study used an expanded emulsion RT-PCR method with primers covering all TCR V genes. Before emulsion RT-PCR, CD8+ T cells were isolated using a CD8 positive selection kit and then incubated overnight in 8 to 10 IU/mL IL-2. The investigation overall reported the following: Genuine antitumor clones may have been missed because singleton TCRs were discarded and only part of each tumor was sampled. Shared TCRs showed TRBV7 predominance, possibly reflecting tumor recognition or mispriming bias from eight TRBV7 primers. Shared TCRs were encoded by various nucleotide sequences, which suggests selection and expansion based on antigen. Tumor-involved sentinel lymph nodes shared about fourfold more TCRs with matched tumor repertoires than tumor-free nodes (approximately 8% versus 2%). Because transcript abundance and primer differences skewed clone recovery, emulsion RT-PCR was regarded as qualitative rather than quantitative. About 20 TCR pairs were shared across seven or more patient tumors and were rarely found in control blood, which suggests possible tumor specificity.

The receptor comes from a pool of human donors with breast cancer or a healthy control (not recorded which). The rearranged chain carries TRBV14 and TRBJ2-5; 9 central nucleotides agree with TRBD2. The sequenced sample consisted of CD8+ T cells. The sequenced DNA: TGTGCCAGCAGCCAAGGGGTGACTAGCGGCCAAGAGACCCAGTACTTC. Its product reads: CASSQGVTSGQETQYF.